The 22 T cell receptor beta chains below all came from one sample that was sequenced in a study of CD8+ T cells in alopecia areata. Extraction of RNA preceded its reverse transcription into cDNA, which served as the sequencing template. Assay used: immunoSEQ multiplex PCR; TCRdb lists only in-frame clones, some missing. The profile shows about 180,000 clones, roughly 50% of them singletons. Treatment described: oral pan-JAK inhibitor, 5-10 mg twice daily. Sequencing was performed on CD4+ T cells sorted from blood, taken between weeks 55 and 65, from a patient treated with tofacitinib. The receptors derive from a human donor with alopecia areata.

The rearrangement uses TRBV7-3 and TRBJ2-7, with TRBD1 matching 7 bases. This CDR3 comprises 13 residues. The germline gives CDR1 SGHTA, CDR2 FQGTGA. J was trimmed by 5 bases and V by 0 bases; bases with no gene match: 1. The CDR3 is CASSLTTGDEQYF. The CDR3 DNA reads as TGTGCCAGCAGCTTAACCACAGGGGACGAGCAGTACTTC.

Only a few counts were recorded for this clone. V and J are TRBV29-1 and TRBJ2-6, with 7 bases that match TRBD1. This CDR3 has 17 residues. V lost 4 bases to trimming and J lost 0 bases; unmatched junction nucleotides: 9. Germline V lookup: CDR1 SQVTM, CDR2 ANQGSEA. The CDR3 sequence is CSVATGALLSGANVLTF. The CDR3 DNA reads TGCAGCGTTGCAACAGGGGCCCTACTCTCTGGGGCCAACGTCCTGACTTTC. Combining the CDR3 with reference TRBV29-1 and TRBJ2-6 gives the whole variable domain SAVISQKPSRDICQRGTSLTIQCQVDSQVTMMFWYRQQPGQSLTLIATANQGSEATYESGFVIDKFPISRPNLTFSTLTVSNMSPEDSSIYLCSVATGALLSGANVLTFGAGSRLTVL.

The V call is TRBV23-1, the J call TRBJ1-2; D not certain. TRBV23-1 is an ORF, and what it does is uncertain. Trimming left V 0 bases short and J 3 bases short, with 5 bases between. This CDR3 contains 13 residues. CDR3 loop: CASSQSRYYGYTF. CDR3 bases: TGCGCCAGCAGTCAATCGAGGTACTATGGCTACACCTTC.

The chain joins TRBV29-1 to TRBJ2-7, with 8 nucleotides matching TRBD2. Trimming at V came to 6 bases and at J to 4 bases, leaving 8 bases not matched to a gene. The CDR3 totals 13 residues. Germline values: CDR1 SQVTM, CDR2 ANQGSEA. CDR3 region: CSVRSGGGYEQYF. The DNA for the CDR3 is TGCAGCGTAAGGAGCGGGGGCGGGTACGAGCAGTACTTC.

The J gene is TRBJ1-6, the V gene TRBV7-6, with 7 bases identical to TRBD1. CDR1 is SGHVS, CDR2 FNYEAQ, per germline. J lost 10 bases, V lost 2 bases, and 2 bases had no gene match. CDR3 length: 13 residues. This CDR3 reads CASSLKQGSPLHF. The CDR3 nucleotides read TGTGCCAGCAGCTTAAAACAGGGGTCACCCCTCCACTTT.

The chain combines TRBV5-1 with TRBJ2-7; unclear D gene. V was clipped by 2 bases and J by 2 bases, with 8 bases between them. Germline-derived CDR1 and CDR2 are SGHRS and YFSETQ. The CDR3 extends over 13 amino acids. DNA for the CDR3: TGCGCCAGCAGCTTCTCTTGGCCCTACGAGCAGTACTTC. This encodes CASSFSWPYEQYF.

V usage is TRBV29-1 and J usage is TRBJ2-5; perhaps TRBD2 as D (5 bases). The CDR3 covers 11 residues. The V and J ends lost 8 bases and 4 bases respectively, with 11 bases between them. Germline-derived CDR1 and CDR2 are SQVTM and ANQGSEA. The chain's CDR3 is CSPRVGETQYF. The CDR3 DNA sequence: TGCAGCCCGAGGGTGGGAGAGACCCAGTACTTC.

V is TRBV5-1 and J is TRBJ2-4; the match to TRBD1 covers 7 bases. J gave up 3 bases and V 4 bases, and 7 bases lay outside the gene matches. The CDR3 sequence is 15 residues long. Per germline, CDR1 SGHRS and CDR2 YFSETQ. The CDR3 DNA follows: TGCGCCAGCAGCCTAACAGGGGTCGACAAAAACATTCAGTACTTC. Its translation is CASSLTGVDKNIQYF. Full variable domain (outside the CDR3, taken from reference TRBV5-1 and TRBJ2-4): KAGVTQTPRYLIKTRGQQVTLSCSPISGHRSVSWYQQTPGQGLQFLFEYFSETQRNKGNFPGRFSGRQFSNSRSEMNVSTLELGDSALYLCASSLTGVDKNIQYFGAGTRLSVL.

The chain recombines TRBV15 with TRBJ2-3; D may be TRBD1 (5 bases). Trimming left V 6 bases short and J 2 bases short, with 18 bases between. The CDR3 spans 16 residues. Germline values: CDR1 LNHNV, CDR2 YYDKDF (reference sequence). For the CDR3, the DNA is TGTGCCACCAGGTGGGGCCCAGCAGGGTTCACAGATACGCAGTATTTT. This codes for CATRWGPAGFTDTQYF.

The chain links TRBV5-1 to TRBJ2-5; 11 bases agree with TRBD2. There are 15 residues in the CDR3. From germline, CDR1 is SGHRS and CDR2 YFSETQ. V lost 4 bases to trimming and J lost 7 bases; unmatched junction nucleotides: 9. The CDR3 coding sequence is TGCGCCAGCAGCCCGACTAGCGGGGAGTCTGGGACCCAGTACTTC. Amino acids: CASSPTSGESGTQYF.

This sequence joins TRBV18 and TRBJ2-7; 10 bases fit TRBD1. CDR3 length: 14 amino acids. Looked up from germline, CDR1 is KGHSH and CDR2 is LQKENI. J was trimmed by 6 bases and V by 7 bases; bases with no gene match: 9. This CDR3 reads CASLPGQGPREQYF. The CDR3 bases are TGTGCCAGCTTACCGGGACAGGGGCCCCGCGAGCAGTACTTC.

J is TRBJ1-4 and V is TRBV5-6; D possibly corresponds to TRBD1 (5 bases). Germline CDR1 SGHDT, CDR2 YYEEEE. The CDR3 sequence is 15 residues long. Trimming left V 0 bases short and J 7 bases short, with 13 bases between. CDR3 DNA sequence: TGTGCCAGCAGCTTGGGCAGGGCGTGGGGTGAAAAACTGTTTTTT. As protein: CASSLGRAWGEKLFF.

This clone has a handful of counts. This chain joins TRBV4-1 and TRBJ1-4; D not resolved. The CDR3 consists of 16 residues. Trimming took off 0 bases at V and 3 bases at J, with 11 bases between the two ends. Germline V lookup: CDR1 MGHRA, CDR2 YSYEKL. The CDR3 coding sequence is TGCGCCAGCAGCCAAGAAAGGACGGCTTCTAATGAAAAACTGTTTTTT. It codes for CASSQERTASNEKLFF.

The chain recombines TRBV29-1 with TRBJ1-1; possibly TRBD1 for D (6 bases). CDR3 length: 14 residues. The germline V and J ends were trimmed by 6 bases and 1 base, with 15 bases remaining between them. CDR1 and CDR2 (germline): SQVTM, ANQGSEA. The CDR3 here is CSVIYRAGNTEAFF. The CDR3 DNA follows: TGCAGCGTCATCTACAGGGCAGGGAACACTGAAGCTTTCTTT.

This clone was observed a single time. The CDR3 is CASSLGIAGIIYEQYF. CDR3 DNA sequence: TGTGCCAGCAGCTTAGGTATTGCGGGAATCATCTACGAGCAGTACTTC. The chain combines TRBV7-8 with TRBJ2-7; possibly TRBD2 for D (6 bases). This CDR3 spans 16 amino acids. Germline assignment: CDR1 SGHVS and CDR2 FQNEAQ. The ends were cut back, 1 base at V and 3 bases at J, with 16 bases in the middle.

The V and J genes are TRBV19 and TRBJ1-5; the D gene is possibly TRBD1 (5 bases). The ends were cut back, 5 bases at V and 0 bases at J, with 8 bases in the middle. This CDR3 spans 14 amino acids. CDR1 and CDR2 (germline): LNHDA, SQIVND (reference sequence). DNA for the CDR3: TGTGCCAGTAGTCAACAGGATAGCAATCAGCCCCAGCATTTT. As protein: CASSQQDSNQPQHF.

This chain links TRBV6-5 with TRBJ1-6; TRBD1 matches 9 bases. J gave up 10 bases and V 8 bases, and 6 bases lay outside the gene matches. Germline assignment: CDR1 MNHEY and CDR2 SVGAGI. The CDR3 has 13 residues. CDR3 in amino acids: CASRDRVFSPLHF. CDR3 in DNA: TGTGCCAGCCGGGACAGGGTGTTCTCACCCCTCCACTTT.

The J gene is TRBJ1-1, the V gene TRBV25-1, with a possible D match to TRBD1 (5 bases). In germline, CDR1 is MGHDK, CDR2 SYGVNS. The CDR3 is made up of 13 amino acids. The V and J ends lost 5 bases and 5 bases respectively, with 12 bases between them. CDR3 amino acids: CASSSPGQTEAFF. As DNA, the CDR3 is TGTGCCAGCAGTTCCCCTGGACAAACTGAAGCTTTCTTT.

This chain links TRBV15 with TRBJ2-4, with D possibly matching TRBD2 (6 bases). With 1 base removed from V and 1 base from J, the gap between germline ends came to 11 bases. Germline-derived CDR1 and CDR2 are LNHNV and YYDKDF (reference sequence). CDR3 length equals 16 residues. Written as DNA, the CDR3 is TGTGCCACCAGCAGAGCGCGGGAAATTGCCAAAAACATTCAGTACTTC. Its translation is CATSRAREIAKNIQYF.

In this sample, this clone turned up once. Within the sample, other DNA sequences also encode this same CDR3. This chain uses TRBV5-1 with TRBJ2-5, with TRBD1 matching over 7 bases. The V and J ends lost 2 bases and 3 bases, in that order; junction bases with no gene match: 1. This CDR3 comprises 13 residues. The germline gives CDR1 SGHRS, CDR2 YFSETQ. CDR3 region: CASSLGTEETQYF. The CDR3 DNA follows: TGCGCCAGCAGCTTAGGGACAGAAGAGACCCAGTACTTC.

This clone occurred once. The CDR3 DNA sequence: TGCGCCAGCAGCCGGACCGGAGCCAGTTACGAGCAGTACTTC. This gives the protein CASSRTGASYEQYF. The J gene is TRBJ2-7, the V gene TRBV4-1, with D unclear. Germline CDR1 and CDR2: MGHRA and YSYEKL. V lost 4 bases, J lost 4 bases, and 14 bases lay in between. This CDR3 is built from 14 residues.

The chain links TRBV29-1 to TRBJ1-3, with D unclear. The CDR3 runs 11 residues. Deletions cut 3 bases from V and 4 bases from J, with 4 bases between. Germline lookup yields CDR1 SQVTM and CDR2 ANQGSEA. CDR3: CSVDQGNTIYF. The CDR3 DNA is TGCAGCGTTGATCAAGGAAACACCATATATTTT.